This TCR beta chain originates from a study of blood T cell repertoires in COVID-19. The germline V and J ends were trimmed by 2 bases and 1 base, with 8 bases remaining between them. CDR1 is SGHTA, CDR2 FQGTGA, per germline. The CDR3 is 14 amino acids. Original data processing: From reference gene primer amplification, estimates of nucleated cell counts were derived. The protocol was immunoSEQ multiplex PCR, while the TCRdb copy is restricted to in-frame clones and leaves out a portion. V and J calls and clone size are as listed in that table; D and trimming were resolved from the DNA. The table shows some 220,000 clones, with roughly 85% occurring only once.

Sequencing input: peripheral blood. This rearrangement joins TRBV7-3 to TRBJ2-5; D uncertain. The TCR originated in a man between 45 and 60 years old with COVID-19, enrolled during active disease. The CDR3, as DNA: TGTGCCAGCAGCTTATCTCGACTCCAAGAGACCCAGTACTTC. This codes for CASSLSRLQETQYF.